The clone carrying this T cell receptor (beta chain) was seen just once. This entry comes from a study of blood T cell repertoires in COVID-19. Study overall: The origin of the acute and convalescent COVID-19 samples was the United States, Italy and Spain. Nucleic acid was either cDNA or gDNA, and it came from T cells, B-cell-depleted T cells, or PBMCs.

V was pared by 4 bases and J by 1 base, with 17 bases between. This CDR3 comprises 16 residues. CDR1 and CDR2 (germline): SGHNT, YYREEE (reference sequence). Authors' analysis steps: Estimates of nucleated cell counts were drawn from the amplification of reference gene primers. Clones were read by immunoSEQ multiplex PCR, and TCRdb kept only the in-frame ones, dropping some. For V, J and clone size, that table is used; D and trimming come from the DNA. The data contain more than 65,000 clones, around 84% of them singletons. This sequence was found in a man aged 50 to 60 with acute or convalescent COVID-19. The sample consisted of peripheral blood. The V and J genes are TRBV5-4 and TRBJ1-1, with D hard to call. The CDR3 reads CASSPRVSLGNTEAFF. The CDR3 coding sequence is TGTGCCAGCAGCCCGAGGGTTTCCCTTGGGAACACTGAAGCTTTCTTT.